These T cell receptor beta chains were read from a single sample in a study of blood T cell repertoires in COVID-19. Some clones are missing from TCRdb's copy, which holds only in-frame ones; the method was immunoSEQ multiplex PCR. There are 650,000 to 800,000 clones in the sample; 85% to 90% occur only once, and 0.2% to 0.3% lies in the top ten. Source material: peripheral blood. The receptors shown here come from a woman aged 18-29 years with acute or convalescent COVID-19. The CDR3 runs from the conserved cysteine through the conserved F or W. D genes are given only for firm matches. Some rows mark clone size as missing; the rest say once, few, many or name a class of expanded clone.

V gene	J gene	clone size	D gene	CDR3 DNA	CDR3 protein
TRBV2	TRBJ1-2	NA	NA	TGTGCCAGCAGTGAGGGTTTGGACTCTAACTATGGCTACACCTTC	CASSEGLDSNYGYTF
TRBV28	TRBJ1-1	NA	NA	TGTGCCAGCAGTTTATGGACAGGAACTGAAGCTTTCTTT	CASSLWTGTEAFF
TRBV19	TRBJ1-2	NA	TRBD1	TGTGCCAGTAGTGCCCCGGGACAGGGGAACTATGGCTACACCTTC	CASSAPGQGNYGYTF
TRBV4-1	TRBJ2-7	NA	NA	TGCGCCAGCAGCGACGATCCCACAGGGTGGGAGCAGTACTTC	CASSDDPTGWEQYF
TRBV7-2	TRBJ1-5	once	TRBD1	TGTGCCAGCAGCTTATCCGGGACAGGCAATCAGCCCCAGCATTTT	CASSLSGTGNQPQHF
TRBV28	TRBJ1-1	NA	NA	TGTGCCAGCACAGGGGACCTGAACACTGAAGCTTTCTTT	CASTGDLNTEAFF
TRBV24-1	TRBJ2-1	NA	NA	TGTGCCACCAGTGGTGAGGGGGTGACCTACAATGAGCAGTTCTTC	CATSGEGVTYNEQFF
TRBV19	TRBJ2-1	NA	TRBD2	TGTGCCAGTAGTATAGGGCGCGGGGGTAGTGATGAGCAGTTCTTC	CASSIGRGGSDEQFF
TRBV27	TRBJ2-4	once	NA	TGTGCCAGCAGTTCCGTGGCCTTGGGGCTAGCCAAAAACATTCAGTACTTC	CASSSVALGLAKNIQYF
TRBV7-6	TRBJ1-4	NA	NA	TGTGCCAGCAGCTCGCCCGATAAACAGGTTCGGTCTGAAAAACTGTTTTTT	CASSSPDKQVRSEKLFF
TRBV7-2	TRBJ1-3	NA	NA	TGTGCCAGTCCGAGTGGGGGGGTCTCTGGAAACACCATATATTTT	CASPSGGVSGNTIYF
TRBV5-8	TRBJ1-4	NA	NA	TGTGCCAGCAGCCAATTGGGGGGGGCCAGAGAAAAACTGTTTTTT	CASSQLGGAREKLFF
TRBV18	TRBJ1-1	NA	NA	TGTGCCAGCTCTACAGGTGGGAACACTGAAGCTTTCTTT	CASSTGGNTEAFF
TRBV2	TRBJ1-4	NA	TRBD1	TGTGCCAGCAGTTCAGGACAGGGGGCAACTAATGAAAAACTGTTTTTT	CASSSGQGATNEKLFF
TRBV5-1	TRBJ2-1	NA	TRBD1	TGCGCCAGCAGCGGAGGGACAGGGGTTTACAATGAGCAGTTCTTC	CASSGGTGVYNEQFF
TRBV30	TRBJ2-3	once	NA	TGTGCCCACGGACCGGCGGGTGGTGCAGATACGCAGTATTTT	CAHGPAGGADTQYF
TRBV19	TRBJ1-6	NA	TRBD1	TGTGCCAGTAGTCTGAGGACAGGTTTGAATTCACCCCTCCACTTT	CASSLRTGLNSPLHF
TRBV4-1	TRBJ1-4	NA	NA	TGCGCCAGCAGCCAAGACGGCAGGTACACAACTAATGAAAAACTGTTTTTT	CASSQDGRYTTNEKLFF
TRBV28	TRBJ2-7	once	TRBD2	TGTGCCAGCAGTTCCCCCTGGGGGGGTACTTACGAGCAGTACTTC	CASSSPWGGTYEQYF
TRBV5-6	TRBJ1-6	NA	NA	TGTGCCAGCAGCTTGGGCCAGCGATCACCCCTCCACTTT	CASSLGQRSPLHF
TRBV14	TRBJ2-1	NA	NA	TGTGCCAGCAGCCGACTCGGGGACATCGAGCAGTTCTTC	CASSRLGDIEQFF
TRBV21-1	TRBJ1-6	NA	NA	TGTGCCAGCAGCAAACTTCCAGGGTCCCCCCTCTCCTATAATTCACCCCTCCACTTT	CASSKLPGSPLSYNSPLHF
TRBV5-4	TRBJ2-5	NA	TRBD2	TGTGCCAGCAGCCCCGATCTAGCGGGGGGACCCCAGTACTTC	CASSPDLAGGPQYF
TRBV27	TRBJ2-7	NA	TRBD1	TGTGCCAGCAGTTTAAAAGGTTTAGGGGGCGACTACGAGCAGTACTTC	CASSLKGLGGDYEQYF
TRBV19	TRBJ1-1	NA	NA	TGTGCCAGTAGGCCCAAAGGGGCTATGAACACTGAAGCTTTCTTT	CASRPKGAMNTEAFF
TRBV7-9	TRBJ2-7	NA	NA	TGTGCCAGCAGCCCGCCGGGACAAGGCCCAAACGAGCAGTACTTC	CASSPPGQGPNEQYF
TRBV4-1	TRBJ1-2	NA	TRBD1	TGCGCCAGCAGCCAAGGCTCAGGGGGTCTCTATGGCTACACCTTC	CASSQGSGGLYGYTF
TRBV19	TRBJ1-1	NA	NA	TGTGCCAGTAGTATTGTCCAGGGGATGTGGGAGGGCACTGAAGCTTTCTTT	CASSIVQGMWEGTEAFF
TRBV12-3/TRBV12-4	TRBJ1-1	NA	TRBD1	TGTGCCAGCAGTTCGGACAGGGTCACTGAAGCTTTCTTT	CASSSDRVTEAFF
TRBV5-6	TRBJ1-6	NA	TRBD1	TGTGCCAGCAGGTTCACAGGGGTTAGGAATTCACCCCTCCACTTT	CASRFTGVRNSPLHF
TRBV7-8	TRBJ1-3	NA	NA	TGTGCCAGCAGCTTTAATGTCCGGGAGAGAAACACCATATATTTT	CASSFNVRERNTIYF
TRBV7-9	TRBJ2-7	NA	NA	TGTGCCAGCAGCGGGGGGTCCTACGAGCAGTACTTC	CASSGGSYEQYF
TRBV18	TRBJ1-2	NA	NA	TGTGCCAGCTCACCGGGGCTACCAGTCTTAGCTAACTATGGCTACACCTTC	CASSPGLPVLANYGYTF
TRBV9	TRBJ2-2	NA	NA	TGTGCCAGCAGCCCGAGTTTAAAGACGGCGAGGAGCACCGGGGAGCTGTTTTTT	CASSPSLKTARSTGELFF
TRBV10-3	TRBJ1-1	once	NA	TGTGCCATCAGGAAAATAACAGGGCGGGACACTGAAGCTTTCTTT	CAIRKITGRDTEAFF
TRBV5-4	TRBJ2-3	NA	NA	TGTGCCAGCAGCCCAGATGCAGGGGTCGTTAGCACAGATACGCAGTATTTT	CASSPDAGVVSTDTQYF